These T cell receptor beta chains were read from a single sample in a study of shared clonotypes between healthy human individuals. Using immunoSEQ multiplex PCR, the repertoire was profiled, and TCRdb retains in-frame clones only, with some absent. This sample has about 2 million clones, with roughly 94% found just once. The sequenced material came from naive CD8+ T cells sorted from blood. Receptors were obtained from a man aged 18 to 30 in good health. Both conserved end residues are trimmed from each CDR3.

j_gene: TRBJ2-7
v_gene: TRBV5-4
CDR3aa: ASSWDRGGSSYEQY

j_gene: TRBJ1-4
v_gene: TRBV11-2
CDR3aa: ASSLVFGDPF

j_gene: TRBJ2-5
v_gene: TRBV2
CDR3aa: ASSDKNSEGETQY

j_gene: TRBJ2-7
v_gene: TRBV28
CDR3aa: ASSIVGYDEQY

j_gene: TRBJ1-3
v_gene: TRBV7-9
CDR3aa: ASSLLDYSGNTIY

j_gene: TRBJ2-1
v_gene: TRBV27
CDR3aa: ASRPGGSGGEQF

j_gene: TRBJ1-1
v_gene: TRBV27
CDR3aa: ASSYSAGELNTEAF

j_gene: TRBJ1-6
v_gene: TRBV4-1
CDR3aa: ASSPGIRDSPLH

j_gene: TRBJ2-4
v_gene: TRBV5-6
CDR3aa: ASSGGKNIQY

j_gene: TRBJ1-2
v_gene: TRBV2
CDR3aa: ASSFDRGLYGYT

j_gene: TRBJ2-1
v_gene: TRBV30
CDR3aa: AWSEGSSQF

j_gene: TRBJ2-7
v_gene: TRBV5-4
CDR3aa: ASSPGWNRGVGTYEQY

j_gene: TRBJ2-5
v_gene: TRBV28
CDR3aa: ASSLVGSQETQY

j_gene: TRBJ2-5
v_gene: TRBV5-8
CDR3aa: ASSSLGRDQETQY

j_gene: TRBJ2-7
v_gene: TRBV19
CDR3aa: ASSNGDYEQY

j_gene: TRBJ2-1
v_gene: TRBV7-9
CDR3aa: ASTSGQGTHNEQF

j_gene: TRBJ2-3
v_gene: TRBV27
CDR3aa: ASTPKVADTQY

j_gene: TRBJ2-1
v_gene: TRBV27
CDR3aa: ASSPQGFNNEQF

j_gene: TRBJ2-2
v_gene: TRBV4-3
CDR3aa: ASSQELGWESTGELF

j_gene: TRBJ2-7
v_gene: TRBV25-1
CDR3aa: ASSEQGEYYEQY

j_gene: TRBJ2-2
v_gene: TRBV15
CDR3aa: ATRASSGGRFLGGELF

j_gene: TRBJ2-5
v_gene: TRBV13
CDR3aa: ASSTKEGQGNQETQY

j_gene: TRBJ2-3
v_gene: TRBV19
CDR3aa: ASSIVGGVTDTQY

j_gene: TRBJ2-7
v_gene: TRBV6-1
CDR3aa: ASSEGSGLASNEQY

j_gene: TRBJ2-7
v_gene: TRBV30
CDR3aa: AWAGTGDEQY

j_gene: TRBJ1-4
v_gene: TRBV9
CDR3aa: ASSPLGYSAPNEKLF

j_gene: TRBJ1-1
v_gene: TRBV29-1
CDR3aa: SVEDGGSMNTEAF

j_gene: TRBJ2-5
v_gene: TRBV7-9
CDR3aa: ASSFTVEETQY

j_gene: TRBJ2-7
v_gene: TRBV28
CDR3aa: ASSFAGETYEQY

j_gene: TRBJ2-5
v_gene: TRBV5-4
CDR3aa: ASSFSGIQETQY

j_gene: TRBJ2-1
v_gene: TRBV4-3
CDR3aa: ASSLWGGVSDEQF

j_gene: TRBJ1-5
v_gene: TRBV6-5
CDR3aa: ASSPTGNQPQH

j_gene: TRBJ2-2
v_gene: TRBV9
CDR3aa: ASSAVPGELF

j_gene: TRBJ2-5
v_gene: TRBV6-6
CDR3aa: ASSLLAGVGETQY

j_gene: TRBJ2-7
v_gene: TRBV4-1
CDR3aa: ASSQERATVLYEQY

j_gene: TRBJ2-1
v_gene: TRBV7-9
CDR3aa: ASSSSGTGSYNEQF

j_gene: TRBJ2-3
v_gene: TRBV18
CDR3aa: ASSPRELAGGADTQY

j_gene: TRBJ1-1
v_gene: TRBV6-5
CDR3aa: ASSLTASMNTEAF

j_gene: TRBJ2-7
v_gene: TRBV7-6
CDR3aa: ASSRGQTYEQY

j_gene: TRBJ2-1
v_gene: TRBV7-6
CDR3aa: ASSLGTGTYNEQF

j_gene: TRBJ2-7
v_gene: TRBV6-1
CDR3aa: ASSEGGSSYEQY

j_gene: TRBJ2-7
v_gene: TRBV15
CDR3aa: ATSTRTGVYEQY

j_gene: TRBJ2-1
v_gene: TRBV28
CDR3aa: ASSFVGQYNEQF

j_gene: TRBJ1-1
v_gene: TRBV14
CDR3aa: ASSPPGAGIMNTEAF

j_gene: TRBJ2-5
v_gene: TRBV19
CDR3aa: ASSGFGVETQY

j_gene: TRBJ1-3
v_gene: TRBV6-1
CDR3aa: ASAGGENTIY

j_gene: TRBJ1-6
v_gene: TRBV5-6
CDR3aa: ASSLDRGNSPLH

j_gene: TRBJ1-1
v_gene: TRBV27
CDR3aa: ASSLVLNTEAF

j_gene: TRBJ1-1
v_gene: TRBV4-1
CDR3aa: ASSQGGPNTEAF

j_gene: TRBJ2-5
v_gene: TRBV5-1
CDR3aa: ASSLEAGGPGETQY

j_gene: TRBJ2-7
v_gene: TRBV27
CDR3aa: ASRGVYEQY

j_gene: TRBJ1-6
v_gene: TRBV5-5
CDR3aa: ASSPAAQGRVTYNSPLH

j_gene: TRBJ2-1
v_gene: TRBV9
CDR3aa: ASSVATSEQF